The 10 T cell receptor beta chains below were found in one sample sequenced in a study of control samples from healthy donors and cancer patients. The data were produced by immunoSEQ multiplex PCR, yet TCRdb's version contains in-frame clones alone and is incomplete. Here the sample spans approximately 94,000 clones, about 90% being singletons. The sequenced material came from blood. The receptors derive from a woman aged 45 to 65 in good health.

The chain carries TRBV28 and TRBJ2-2; D may correspond to TRBD1 or TRBD2 (5 bases each). Trimming took 9 bases from V and 6 from J, leaving 14 bases between them. CDR1 and CDR2 (germline): MDHEN, SYDVKM. This CDR3 comprises 13 residues. In nucleotides, the CDR3 is TGTGCCAGTCGGGGCGGTCTCGCCGGGGAGCTGTTTTTT. Its protein product is CASRGGLAGELFF.

The V gene is TRBV18, the J gene TRBJ1-5; D not resolved. Per the germline V gene, CDR1 is KGHSH and CDR2 is LQKENI. This CDR3 has 13 residues. V was pared by 5 bases and J by 4 bases, with 9 bases between. The CDR3 nucleotides read TGTGCCAGCTCAGAGGACCTTAATCAGCCCCAGCATTTT. Its translation: CASSEDLNQPQHF.

The chain employs TRBV18 and TRBJ2-1, with D tentatively TRBD2 (6 bases). V lost 6 bases, J lost 0 bases, and 18 bases lay in between. CDR1 KGHSH and CDR2 LQKENI come from the germline V gene. This CDR3 has 17 amino acids. CDR3 DNA: TGTGCCAGCTCGCCCCTAGCGCCCCAACGCTCCTACAATGAGCAGTTCTTC. Amino acid sequence: CASSPLAPQRSYNEQFF.

J is TRBJ1-4 and V is TRBV6-5; D call uncertain. Germline lookup yields CDR1 MNHEY and CDR2 SVGAGI. The CDR3 loop spans 14 amino acids. Trimming left V 6 bases short and J 6 bases short, with 14 bases between. Here the CDR3 DNA reads TGTGCCAGCAGATGGTATGGGGTAGATGAAAAACTGTTTTTT. This encodes CASRWYGVDEKLFF.

The chain has TRBV5-4 and TRBJ1-4; 8 nucleotides line up with TRBD1. The V segment lost 0 bases and the J segment 0 bases; nucleotides outside the gene matches: 1. Per the germline V gene, CDR1 is SGHNT and CDR2 is YYREEE (reference sequence). CDR3 length: 16 amino acids. The CDR3: CASSLDRGATNEKLFF. The CDR3 coding sequence is TGTGCCAGCAGCTTGGACAGGGGGGCAACTAATGAAAAACTGTTTTTT.

As to this clone: One end of the junction fails to match germline, which may point to a read error. The chain joins TRBV19 to TRBJ1-6; D uncertain. The CDR3 length is 15 residues. Per the germline V gene, CDR1 is LNHDA and CDR2 is SQIVND (reference sequence). CDR3 bases: TGTGCCAGTAGTATGAGGTTGGGCTATACTTCACCCCTCCACTTT. Translated: CASSMRLGYTSPLHF.

This clone was seen a single time. V usage is TRBV5-1 and J usage is TRBJ1-1; the match to TRBD1 covers 7 bases. With 4 bases clipped from V and 5 bases from J, the junction kept 14 bases outside the gene matches. CDR1 is SGHRS, CDR2 YFSETQ, per germline. The CDR3 is 16 residues long. This CDR3 reads CASSLGSQGGKTEAFF. CDR3 nucleotide sequence: TGCGCCAGCAGCCTGGGGTCCCAGGGGGGCAAGACTGAAGCTTTCTTT.

The V gene is TRBV5-1, the J gene TRBJ1-4; D is ambiguous. This CDR3 comprises 16 residues. Trimming took off 0 bases at V and 3 bases at J, with 12 bases between the two ends. Per germline, CDR1 SGHRS and CDR2 YFSETQ. The CDR3 here is CASSLGVVAANEKLFF. CDR3 coding DNA: TGCGCCAGCAGCTTGGGCGTTGTTGCAGCTAATGAAAAACTGTTTTTT.

This clone occurred once. The CDR3 DNA is TGCGCCAGCAGCCTGAACACTGAAGCTTTCTTT. Translated, it gives CASSLNTEAFF. This sequence joins TRBV5-1 and TRBJ1-1; D is unclear. V lost 4 bases and J 0 bases, leaving 1 base between the germline ends. Germline assignment: CDR1 SGHRS and CDR2 YFSETQ. The CDR3 runs 11 residues.

The chain joins TRBV5-1 to TRBJ1-1; tentatively, D is TRBD1 (5 bases). This CDR3 comprises 15 residues. Per the germline V gene, CDR1 is SGHRS and CDR2 is YFSETQ. V lost 0 bases and J lost 0, with 9 bases in between. CDR3 loop: CASSLAQGLNTEAFF. In DNA, the CDR3 is TGCGCCAGCAGCTTGGCCCAGGGATTGAACACTGAAGCTTTCTTT.